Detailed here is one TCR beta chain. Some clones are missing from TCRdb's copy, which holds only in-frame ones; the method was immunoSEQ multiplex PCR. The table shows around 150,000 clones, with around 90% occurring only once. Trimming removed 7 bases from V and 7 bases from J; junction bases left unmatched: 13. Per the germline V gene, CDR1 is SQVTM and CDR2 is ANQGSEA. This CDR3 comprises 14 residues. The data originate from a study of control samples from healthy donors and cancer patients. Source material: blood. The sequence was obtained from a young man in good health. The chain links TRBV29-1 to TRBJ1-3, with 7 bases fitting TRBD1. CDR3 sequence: CSAQTGWGRNTIYF. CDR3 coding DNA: TGCAGCGCCCAGACAGGGTGGGGTCGTAACACCATATATTTT.